Each of the 19 T cell receptor beta chains below was sequenced from the same sample in a study of CD8+CD57+ T cells in acquired aplastic anemia. The authors sequenced patients whose flow cytometry had shown CD8+CD57+ cell expansion. Genomic DNA constituted the template upon which TCR beta VDJ and CDR3 profiling was performed. TCRdb re-derived calls from the reads in MiXCR, one entry per CDR3 protein. The table has about 180,000 distinct CDR3 sequences, roughly 63% seen once. The sample comprised sorted CD4+, CD8+, or CD8+CD57+ T cells (not recorded which) from PBMCs. These TCRs come from a human donor with aplastic anemia.

The CDR3 sequence is CASSLNIRLGETQYF. Written as DNA, the CDR3 is TGTGCCAGCAGCTTAAACATAAGGCTGGGAGAGACCCAGTACTTC. The chain has TRBV7-9 and TRBJ2-5; the D is unclear. CDR1 SEHNR and CDR2 FQNEAQ come from the germline V gene (reference sequence). This CDR3 is built from 15 residues. V was pared by 2 bases and J by 4 bases, with 14 bases between.

The chain joins TRBV9 to TRBJ1-5; tentatively, D is TRBD1 (5 bases). The germline V gene encodes CDR1 SGDLS and CDR2 YYNGEE. The CDR3 runs 16 residues. V was clipped by 5 bases and J by 3 bases, with 18 bases between them. The CDR3 spells CASRGGEGNINQPQHF. Written as DNA, the CDR3 is TGTGCCAGCAGGGGGGGGGAGGGGAATATCAATCAGCCCCAGCATTTT.

The V call is TRBV24-1, the J call TRBJ2-1; 11 nucleotides align to TRBD2. Germline V gives CDR1 KGHDR, CDR2 SFDVKD. The CDR3 has 16 amino acids. V lost 2 bases and J lost 9; bases outside the gene matches: 8. CDR3 sequence (DNA): TGTGCCACCAGTGATTCGACTAGCGGGACTTGGAGTGAGCAGTTCTTC. This sequence encodes CATSDSTSGTWSEQFF.

In its sample, this clonotype was seen once. This sequence joins TRBV12-3 or TRBV12-4 and TRBJ1-1; TRBD1 might be the D (5 bases). Trimming stripped 8 bases from V and 4 bases from J, with 17 bases between. CDR3 size: 14 residues. The CDR3 DNA follows: TGTGCCAGCCTTATACCAGGGCAGAGCACTGAAGCTTTCTTT. Translating it yields CASLIPGQSTEAFF.

The chain couples TRBV20-1 to TRBJ1-5; D is undetermined. The V end was cut by 8 bases, the J end by 6 bases, with 8 bases between. This CDR3 spans 10 amino acids. In germline, CDR1 is DFQATT, CDR2 SNEGSKA (reference sequence). The CDR3 DNA follows: TGCAGTTGGGGATTTCAGCCCCAGCATTTT. It specifies CSWGFQPQHF.

This clonotype was counted once. This sequence may be a read error, since a much larger clone differs from it by one base. The chain links TRBV6-5 to TRBJ1-1; D uncertain. In germline, CDR1 is MNHEY, CDR2 SVGAGI. The CDR3 runs to 12 residues. Trimming took off 0 bases at V and 6 bases at J, with 5 bases between the two ends. CDR3 protein: CASSYSCAEAFF. The CDR3 nucleotides are TGTGCCAGCAGTTACTCGTGCGCTGAAGCTTTCTTT.

This clonotype was found once. The V call is TRBV7-8, the J call TRBJ2-7; 7 nucleotides align to TRBD2. CDR1 and CDR2 (germline): SGHVS, FQNEAQ. Germline trimming cut 0 bases from V and 3 bases from J; bases unmatched to any gene: 5. This CDR3 spans 15 amino acids. The CDR3 DNA follows: TGTGCCAGCAGCTTAGCGTGGACTAGAGACTACGAGCAGTACTTC. As protein: CASSLAWTRDYEQYF.

The genes are TRBV19 and TRBJ1-5; 10 bases agree with TRBD1. With V trimmed by 7 bases and J by 5 bases, 8 bases remained unmatched. The CDR3 runs to 15 residues. Germline lookup yields CDR1 LNHDA and CDR2 SQIVND (reference sequence). The CDR3 spells CASIQPGTGDQPQHF. The CDR3, as DNA: TGTGCCAGTATCCAGCCCGGGACAGGGGATCAGCCCCAGCATTTT. Supplemented by reference TRBV19 and TRBJ1-5, the full variable domain reads DGGITQSPKYLFRKEGQNVTLSCEQNLNHDAMYWYRQDPGQGLRLIYYSQIVNDFQKGDIAEGYSVSREKKESFPLTVTSAQKNPTAFYLCASIQPGTGDQPQHFGDGTRLSIL.

The J gene is TRBJ2-7, the V gene TRBV11-1, with D perhaps matching TRBD1 (6 bases). This CDR3 contains 15 residues. Germline CDR1 is SGHAT and CDR2 is FQDESV (reference sequence). V was clipped by 2 bases and J by 3 bases, with 14 bases between them. CDR3 sequence (DNA): TGTGCCAGCAGCTTAACCAGGGGTACACGCTACGAGCAGTACTTC. Translation: CASSLTRGTRYEQYF. Supplemented by reference TRBV11-1 and TRBJ2-7, the full variable domain reads EAEVAQSPRYKITEKSQAVAFWCDPISGHATLYWYRQILGQGPELLVQFQDESVVDDSQLPKDRFSAERLKGVDSTLKIQPAELGDSAMYLCASSLTRGTRYEQYFGPGTRLTVT.

V gene TRBV24-1 combines with J gene TRBJ2-1, with D uncertain. Germline CDR1 KGHDR, CDR2 SFDVKD. CDR3 length: 14 residues. Trimming stripped 4 bases from V and 9 bases from J, with 15 bases between. This CDR3 reads CATSEFQTSGEQFF. The CDR3 DNA sequence: TGTGCCACCAGTGAATTCCAGACCTCGGGTGAGCAGTTCTTC.

This chain joins TRBV7-2 and TRBJ2-7; TRBD1 agrees at 8 bases. J gave up 5 bases and V 6 bases, and 15 bases lay outside the gene matches. Germline V gives CDR1 SGHTA, CDR2 FQGNSA. This CDR3 is 16 amino acids long. CDR3: CASSYTPGTGGNEQYF. CDR3 nucleotides: TGTGCCAGCAGTTACACCCCCGGGACAGGAGGCAACGAGCAGTACTTC.

This clonotype was recorded many times. V and J are TRBV20-1 and TRBJ2-7; 10 bases line up with TRBD2. The CDR3 has 15 amino acids. CDR1 is DFQATT and CDR2 is SNEGSKA in the germline V gene (reference sequence). With 5 bases clipped from V and 1 base from J, the junction kept 8 bases outside the gene matches. The CDR3, as DNA: TGCAGTGCTCGGCCTAGCGGGAGCTTTTCCTACGAGCAGTACTTC. Translated: CSARPSGSFSYEQYF.

The chain is built from TRBV12-3 or TRBV12-4 and TRBJ2-1; 9 positions match TRBD2. V lost 3 bases to trimming and J lost 6 bases; unmatched junction nucleotides: 6. This CDR3 contains 15 residues. The CDR3 coding sequence is TGTGCCAGCAGTTTTTCGCCTAGCGGGGCCAATGAGCAGTTCTTC. It is translated as CASSFSPSGANEQFF.

This clonotype was seen at least ten times. This chain uses TRBV7-9 with TRBJ2-7, with a weak D call TRBD2 (5 bases). Trimming pared 4 bases from V and 2 bases from J, leaving 9 bases between. Per germline, CDR1 SEHNR and CDR2 FQNEAQ (reference sequence). The CDR3 spans 13 residues. The CDR3 DNA reads as TGTGCCAGCAGCTGGCTAGCCCCCTACGAGCAGTACTTC. Amino acids: CASSWLAPYEQYF.

A remark on this clonotype: Relative to the germline gene, one junction end is altered; a read error may explain this. The chain joins TRBV7-7 to TRBJ2-5; TRBD1 is a possible D gene (6 bases). CDR3 length equals 15 residues. Germline lookup yields CDR1 SSHAT and CDR2 FNYEAQ (reference sequence). The CDR3 bases are TGTGCTAGCAGCTTAGGGACAACGTACCAAGAGACCCAGTACTTC. It is translated as CASSLGTTYQETQYF.

The CDR3 DNA reads as TGTGCCAGCAGTTTAGGGACAGGACCCCTCCACTTT. Translating gives CASSLGTGPLHF. The chain has TRBV12-3 or TRBV12-4 and TRBJ1-6; TRBD1 agrees at 7 bases. Trimming took 1 base from V and 12 from J; bases not matched to a gene: 0. The CDR3 runs 12 residues.

The chain carries TRBV27 and TRBJ2-5, with unresolved D. CDR3 length: 13 amino acids. V was pared by 6 bases and J by 1 base, with 9 bases between. Germline CDR1 is MNHEY and CDR2 is SMNVEV (reference sequence). The CDR3 spells CASSSSLQETQYF. CDR3 nucleotide sequence: TGTGCCAGCAGCTCCTCTCTCCAAGAGACCCAGTACTTC.

For this clonotype: One end of the junction is discordant with germline, which a read error may explain. The chain uses TRBV29-1 and TRBJ2-2; 7 bases line up with TRBD2. The germline gives CDR1 SQVTM, CDR2 ANQGSEA. The CDR3 covers 13 residues. The CDR3 reads CSVDSGYTGELIF. CDR3 sequence (DNA): TGCAGCGTTGATAGCGGGTACACCGGGGAGCTGATTTTT.

V gene TRBV5-1 combines with J gene TRBJ2-7; 7 bases agree with TRBD1. Germline CDR1 reads SGHRS; CDR2 reads YFSETQ. Trimming cost V 4 bases and J 4 bases; bases outside gene matches: 11. This CDR3 region has 15 residues. The CDR3 spells CASSTAGTATYEQYF. In nucleotides, the CDR3 is TGCGCCAGCAGCACCGCCGGGACAGCAACATACGAGCAGTACTTC.